The entry below describes one T cell receptor beta chain. Unmatched junction bases numbered 15, after V lost 2 bases and J lost 6 bases. Germline V CDR1 and CDR2: SGHTA, FQGTGA. The CDR3 is made up of 17 amino acids. This record comes from a study of shared clonotypes between healthy human individuals. Sequencing used immunoSEQ multiplex PCR; TCRdb keeps in-frame clones, though not all of them. Among hundreds of thousands of clones listed, 74% were seen once. The receptor's source is a woman in her 30s in good health. Source material: memory CD4+ T cells sorted from blood. Subset: CD45RA-negative fraction. V gene TRBV7-3 combines with J gene TRBJ2-7; 8 nucleotides agree with TRBD2. CDR3 DNA: TGTGCCAGCAGCTTACCCTCCTCGGGACTAGGGAGTTGCGAGCAGTACTTC. It yields the protein CASSLPSSGLGSCEQYF.